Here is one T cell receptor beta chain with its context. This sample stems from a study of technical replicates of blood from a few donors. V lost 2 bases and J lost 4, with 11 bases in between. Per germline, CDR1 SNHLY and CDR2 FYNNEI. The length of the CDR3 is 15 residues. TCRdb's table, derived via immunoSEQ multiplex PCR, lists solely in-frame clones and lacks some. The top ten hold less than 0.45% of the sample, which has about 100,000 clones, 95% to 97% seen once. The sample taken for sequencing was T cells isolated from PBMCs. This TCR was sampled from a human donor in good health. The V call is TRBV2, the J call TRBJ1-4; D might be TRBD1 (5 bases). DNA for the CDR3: TGTGCCAGCAGTGAAATGGGACTGAATAATGAAAAACTGTTTTTT. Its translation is CASSEMGLNNEKLFF.